This T cell receptor (beta chain) was sequenced during a study of shared clonotypes between healthy human individuals. CD8 cells regarded as naive lacked CD45RO, were positively chosen for CCR7, and omitted terminally differentiated effector memory CD45RA+ cells. Germline V lookup: CDR1 MNHEY, CDR2 SVGAGI. With 2 bases clipped from V and 2 bases from J, the junction kept 3 bases outside the gene matches. CDR3 size: 14 residues. On this clone: Its specificity is unknown.

Study outcomes and limitations: Naive subsets usually exceeded memory subsets in estimated richness. Researchers sampled only blood; tissue repertoires likely differ. A handful of donors showed sharing of about 4.8% of naive CD4 clonotypes.

An even split of each subset's genomic DNA across several immunoSEQ plates was performed. Data came from immunoSEQ multiplex PCR; TCRdb stores just in-frame clones and leaves some out. The sample has 800,000 or so clones, 90% to 97% seen once. The genes are TRBV6-5 and TRBJ2-7; 7 nucleotides line up with TRBD1. This clonotype was sampled from a young man in good health. Sequencing was done on a sample of naive CD8+ T cells sorted from blood. The CDR3 nucleotides are TGTGCCAGCAGTTACGGGGACAGCCCCTACGAGCAGTACTTC. This encodes CASSYGDSPYEQYF.